This note documents a single T cell receptor (beta chain) sequence. Its antigen is undetermined. The sample comes from a study of OX40 agonist ivuxolimab in advanced cancers. Study at large: Ivuxolimab, an antibody acting as an agonist of OX40 (CD134), was used to treat patients. The patients received ivuxolimab by intravenous route every 2 weeks at 0.01 to 10 mg/kg.

Clones were sequenced by immunoSEQ multiplex PCR, and TCRdb holds only the in-frame ones, with some missing. The repertoire holds about 59,000 clones, around 87% seen once, with more than 4.5% in the top ten. Notes on the study in general: In general, CD8+ T cells held more expanded clones than CD4+ did, on average.

The V end was cut by 5 bases, the J end by 7 bases, with 18 bases between. Germline V gives CDR1 KGHSH, CDR2 LQKENI. The CDR3 is 15 amino acids. The chain carries TRBV18 and TRBJ2-1, with TRBD1 as a possible D gene (6 bases). This clonotype was obtained from an adult with an advanced solid tumor such as melanoma, head and neck, liver or kidney cancer. Source: CD4+ or CD8+ T cells sorted from blood, taken in a trial of the OX40 agonist ivuxolimab. The CDR3: CASSNQQGMGNEQFF. For the CDR3, the DNA is TGTGCCAGCTCAAACCAGCAGGGGATGGGGAATGAGCAGTTCTTC.